The present T cell receptor (beta chain) was sequenced within a study of T-cell memory formation after mild COVID-19. Study summary: TCR clustering was largely donor specific. Overall study results and limits: Of the contracting clones, CD4+ ones lay mainly in CM and EM, and CD8+ ones in EMRA. Some clones that responded turned up in pre-infection memory, which suggests that cross-reactive memory joined in.

The CDR3 has 13 amino acids. From germline, CDR1 is LGHDT and CDR2 YNNKEL (reference sequence). V shed 7 bases and J shed 4 bases, with 13 bases lying between them. TCRdb called the 5' RACE reads again in MiXCR, with one record for every CDR3 protein. The table shows 350,000 to 500,000 distinct CDR3 sequences, with 23% occurring only once. With respect to this clonotype: The target antigen is unknown.

V and J are TRBV3-1 and TRBJ2-5; perhaps TRBD1 as D (5 bases). The source is an adult woman who had mild COVID-19 (a few samples of this study predate the infection). Cell type and time point are not known. Sequencing used PBMCs or a T cell subset sorted from them (not recorded which). In DNA, the CDR3 is TGTGCCAGCACGGCCCTAGGGGCAGAGACCCAGTACTTC. Translation: CASTALGAETQYF.